The T cell receptor beta chain under discussion was sequenced for a study of response to subunit inactivated influenza vaccine. This clonotype was seen only a few times. V lost 0 bases, J lost 3 bases, and 9 bases lay in between. This CDR3 contains 14 residues. Germline-derived CDR1 and CDR2 are MNHEY and SVGAGI. TCRdb re-derived calls from the RT-PCR reads in MiXCR, one entry per CDR3 protein. The sample has around 750,000 distinct CDR3 sequences, around 20% seen once. The material sequenced was PBMCs from blood, taken around 5 days after vaccination. The chain combines TRBV6-5 with TRBJ2-7; tentative D call: TRBD2 (6 bases). This TCR came from a middle-aged man who received an inactivated influenza vaccine. The CDR3 here is CASSYSMGGYEQYF. Here the CDR3 DNA reads TGTGCCAGCAGTTACTCGATGGGAGGCTACGAGCAGTACTTC.